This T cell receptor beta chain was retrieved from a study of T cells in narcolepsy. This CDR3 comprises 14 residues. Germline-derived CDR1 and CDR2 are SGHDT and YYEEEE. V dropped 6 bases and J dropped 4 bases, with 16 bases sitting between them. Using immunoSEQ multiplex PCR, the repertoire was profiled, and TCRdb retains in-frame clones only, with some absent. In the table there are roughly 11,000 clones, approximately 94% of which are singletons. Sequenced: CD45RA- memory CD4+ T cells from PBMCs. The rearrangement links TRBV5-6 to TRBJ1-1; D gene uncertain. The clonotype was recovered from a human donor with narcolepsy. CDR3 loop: CASTLGSFRTEAFF. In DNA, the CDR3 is TGTGCCAGCACCCTAGGAAGTTTTCGCACTGAAGCTTTCTTT. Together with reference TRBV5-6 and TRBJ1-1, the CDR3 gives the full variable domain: DAGVTQSPTHLIKTRGQQVTLRCSPKSGHDTVSWYQQALGQGPQFIFQYYEEEERQRGNFPDRFSGHQFPNYSSELNVNALLLGDSALYLCASTLGSFRTEAFFGQGTRLTVV.